A selection of T cell receptor beta chains follows, all from one sample in a study of cytomegalovirus exposure and HLA in healthy donors. Repertoires were generated with immunoSEQ multiplex PCR, while TCRdb's copy carries only in-frame clones and drops some. This sample has approximately 150,000 clones, with 55% to 75% found just once. Sequenced: PBMCs. These receptors all come from a human donor in good health. The CDR3 runs from the conserved cysteine through the conserved F or W. The order of the fields is V gene, J gene, clone size, D gene, CDR3 DNA, CDR3 protein. The D gene is left open where the match is weak. The listing skips clone size in some rows; elsewhere it reads once, few, many or a size class.

>TRBV5-1|TRBJ1-1|few|.
TGCGCCAGCAGCTTGGCGAGGGGACAAACTGAAGCTTTCTTT
CASSLARGQTEAFF
>TRBV2|TRBJ1-2|.|TRBD1
TGTGCCAGCAGTGAAGGGGACAGGGAGGGCTACACCTTC
CASSEGDREGYTF
>TRBV5-1|TRBJ2-2|.|TRBD1
TGCGCCAGCAGCGTACAGGGGTCCGGGGAGCTGTTTTTT
CASSVQGSGELFF
>TRBV5-4|TRBJ2-5|.|TRBD2
TGTGCCAGCAGCTTGGGGGGACTAGCGGGGGGGTTGCAAGAGACCCAGTACTTC
CASSLGGLAGGLQETQYF
>TRBV10-2|TRBJ2-7|.|.
TGCGCCAGCACCAGTCTTCCCTACGAGCAGTACTTC
CASTSLPYEQYF
>TRBV9|TRBJ1-2|once|.
TGTGCCAGCACGGTCCAGGGAGGCTATGGCTACACCTTC
CASTVQGGYGYTF
>TRBV6-5|TRBJ1-5|few|TRBD1
TGTGCCAGCAGGAGGGACAGACTTCAGCCCCAGCATTTT
CASRRDRLQPQHF
>TRBV5-8|TRBJ2-2|.|.
TGTGCCAGCAGCGAAGGACACTTAATCCCCGGGGAGCTGTTTTTT
CASSEGHLIPGELFF
>TRBV5-1|TRBJ2-2|.|TRBD2
TGCGCCAGCAGCCAGATCGGGGGGATCACCGGGGAGCTGTTTTTT
CASSQIGGITGELFF
>TRBV5-1|TRBJ1-3|.|TRBD1
TGCGCCAGCAAGTTATGGCCAGGGGGCACTGGAAACACCATATATTTT
CASKLWPGGTGNTIYF
>TRBV10-3|TRBJ2-1|.|TRBD2
TGTGCCATCAGTGACGGGACTAGCCGTGAGCAGTTCTTC
CAISDGTSREQFF
>TRBV2|TRBJ2-1|.|TRBD1
TGTGCCAGCAGAAGAGGACAGGGTGGGCACAATGAGCAGTTCTTC
CASRRGQGGHNEQFF
>TRBV7-3|TRBJ1-4|.|TRBD1
TGTGCCAGCAGCCCAACCAGCAACAGGGGAGAAAAACTGTTTTTT
CASSPTSNRGEKLFF
>TRBV5-6|TRBJ2-2|few|.
TGTGCCAGCAGCCTTAACACCGGGGAGCTGTTTTTT
CASSLNTGELFF
>TRBV5-4|TRBJ2-3|.|.
TGTGCCAGCAGACTGCGCGGGAGCACAGATACGCAGTATTTT
CASRLRGSTDTQYF
>TRBV4-3|TRBJ1-2|few|TRBD1
TGCGCCAGCAGCCCCACGGGACAGGGGGGCTATGGCTACACCTTC
CASSPTGQGGYGYTF
>TRBV7-2|TRBJ1-4|.|.
TGTGCCAGCAGCTTAGCGCAGTCTAATGAAAAACTGTTTTTT
CASSLAQSNEKLFF
>TRBV21-1|TRBJ2-5|.|.
TGTGCCAGCAGCAAGACTAGAGGTGGTGAGACCCAGTACTTC
CASSKTRGGETQYF
>TRBV15|TRBJ1-2|few|.
TGTGCCACCAGCAGAGACAGGGCGAACTATGGCTACACCTTC
CATSRDRANYGYTF
>TRBV18|TRBJ1-2|once|TRBD1
TGTGCCAGCTCGCCCAGCGGACAGGGGGTTAACTATGGCTACACCTTC
CASSPSGQGVNYGYTF
>TRBV27|TRBJ2-7|.|.
TGTGCCAGCAGTTTACAGGGACATTCCTACGAGCAGTACTTC
CASSLQGHSYEQYF
>TRBV29-1|TRBJ1-1|.|.
TGCAGCGTCCGTGCCGCCGCCGGGACTCGATATGAAGCTTTCTTT
CSVRAAAGTRYEAFF
>TRBV19|TRBJ1-1|.|TRBD1
TGTGCCAGTAGCACAGACAGGGTAGGTACTGAAGCTTTCTTT
CASSTDRVGTEAFF
>TRBV4-3|TRBJ1-4|.|.
TGCGCCAGCAGCCGCGGGAGGGGAAAGGAAAAACTGTTTTTT
CASSRGRGKEKLFF
>TRBV7-5|TRBJ2-7|few|.
TGTGCCAGAACCCCGGAGGTGTCACACAGGGACCGCTCCTACGAGCAGTACTTC
CARTPEVSHRDRSYEQYF
>TRBV10-3|TRBJ1-2|.|.
TGTGCCACCAGAGCCCCGGCGAGGGGCTACACCTTC
CATRAPARGYTF
>TRBV7-9|TRBJ2-7|.|TRBD2
TGTGCCAGCAGCTCACTAGCGGGGGGGCTCTACGAGCAGTACTTC
CASSSLAGGLYEQYF
>TRBV7-2|TRBJ1-5|.|.
TGTGCCAGCAGCTTACAAACAGTTAGCAATCAGCCCCAGCATTTT
CASSLQTVSNQPQHF
>TRBV7-2|TRBJ2-3|.|.
TGTGCCAGCAGCTTTCATGCGGGGGCCGCAGATACGCAGTATTTT
CASSFHAGAADTQYF
>TRBV4-1|TRBJ1-2|once|TRBD1
TGCGCCAGCAGCCAGGCCGGACAGGGTTCTGGCTACACCTTC
CASSQAGQGSGYTF
>TRBV6-1|TRBJ1-2|few|TRBD1
TGTGCCAGCAGCTGGGACAGCTTGGGGGGCTACACCTTC
CASSWDSLGGYTF
>TRBV15|TRBJ2-5|few|.
TGTGCCACCAGCAGAGAAGGGGCCTTAGTTGTCCCCCAAGAGACCCAGTACTTC
CATSREGALVVPQETQYF
>TRBV7-8|TRBJ2-3|.|TRBD2
TGTGCCAGCAGCGATACGACTAGCGGGGGACCAGATACGCAGTATTTT
CASSDTTSGGPDTQYF
>TRBV15|TRBJ2-2|.|TRBD2
TGTGCCACCAGCAGAGATCAGGGACTAGCGTCCGGGGAGCTGTTTTTT
CATSRDQGLASGELFF
>TRBV7-2|TRBJ2-3|.|.
TGTGCCAGCAGCTTAAGAGGAGGGCGCGCAGATACGCAGTATTTT
CASSLRGGRADTQYF